Below are 20 T cell receptor beta chains sequenced from a single sample in a study of lung T cells in sarcoidosis with Löfgren's syndrome. Using its own MiXCR run on the reads, TCRdb lists one record per CDR3 protein. The sample has about 8,500 distinct CDR3 sequences; 21% are singletons. Material: CD4+ T cells from bronchoalveolar lavage fluid. The receptors come from a human donor with sarcoidosis (Löfgren's syndrome or another form), or a control subject (not recorded which).

There are many counts of this clonotype. The V gene is TRBV7-2, the J gene TRBJ2-5; 8 positions agree with TRBD2. Germline assignment: CDR1 SGHTA and CDR2 FQGNSA. After removal of 2 bases from V and 7 bases from J, the junction contained 9 bases not matched to a gene. The CDR3 is made up of 15 amino acids. The CDR3 is CASSLPSGSRGTQYF. In nucleotides, the CDR3 is TGTGCCAGCAGCTTACCTAGCGGGTCCAGAGGGACCCAGTACTTC. Full variable domain (missing parts from reference TRBV7-2 and TRBJ2-5): GAGVSQSPSNKVTEKGKDVELRCDPISGHTALYWYRQSLGQGLEFLIYFQGNSAPDKSGLPSDRFSAERTGGSVSTLTIQRTQQEDSAVYLCASSLPSGSRGTQYFGPGTRLLVL.

There are many counts of this clonotype. This chain uses TRBV12-3 or TRBV12-4 with TRBJ1-4, with no clear D. The germline V and J ends were trimmed by 0 bases and 8 bases, with 10 bases remaining between them. CDR3 length: 14 amino acids. CDR3: CASSLAQRKEKLFF. As DNA, the CDR3 is TGTGCCAGCAGTTTAGCCCAACGGAAGGAAAAACTGTTTTTT.

The chain joins TRBV20-1 to TRBJ2-7, with TRBD2 as a possible D gene (5 bases). With 3 bases removed from V and 0 bases from J, the gap between germline ends came to 12 bases. The CDR3 has 14 amino acids. Per the germline V gene, CDR1 is DFQATT and CDR2 is SNEGSKA (reference sequence). DNA for the CDR3: TGCAGTGCTAGGTCGAGCGGCCTCTCCTACGAGCAGTACTTC. It codes for CSARSSGLSYEQYF.

This clonotype was recorded a few times. This chain uses TRBV19 with TRBJ1-1; weak D call: TRBD1 (6 bases). Germline V gives CDR1 LNHDA, CDR2 SQIVND (reference sequence). The CDR3 loop spans 13 amino acids. Deletions cut 6 bases from V and 1 base from J, with 9 bases between. CDR3 residues: CASRNRENTEAFF. In DNA form, the CDR3 reads TGTGCCAGTAGGAACAGGGAGAACACTGAAGCTTTCTTT. Drawing the rest from reference TRBV19 and TRBJ1-1, the complete variable domain is DGGITQSPKYLFRKEGQNVTLSCEQNLNHDAMYWYRQDPGQGLRLIYYSQIVNDFQKGDIAEGYSVSREKKESFPLTVTSAQKNPTAFYLCASRNRENTEAFFGQGTRLTVV.

Notes on this clonotype: One base away lies a much larger clone, so this may be a sequencing read error. This chain connects TRBV15 to TRBJ1-4; D remains ambiguous. Germline CDR1 is LNHNV and CDR2 is YYDKDF (reference sequence). CDR3 length: 15 amino acids. This chain's CDR3 is CATSRSDTYNEKLLF. As DNA, the CDR3 is TGTGCCACCAGCAGATCAGACACCTATAATGAAAAACTGCTTTTT.

Points on this clonotype: The conserved final phenylalanine or tryptophan is absent from the CDR3, which likely points to a read error. The rearrangement links TRBV5-1 to TRBJ1-2; 9 bases line up with TRBD1. CDR1 and CDR2 from the germline V gene are SGHRS and YFSETQ. The CDR3 sequence is 14 residues long. The ends lost 0 bases at V and 4 bases at J; junction bases unmatched: 1. CDR3 loop: CASSLGQGGYGYTL. Here the CDR3 DNA reads TGCGCCAGCAGCTTGGGACAGGGGGGCTATGGCTACACCCTC.

Turning to this clonotype: With a much larger clone just one base away, this may be a read error. The chain employs TRBV20-1 and TRBJ2-7; perhaps TRBD1 as D (6 bases). CDR1 and CDR2 from the germline V gene are DFQATT and SNEGSKA (reference sequence). This CDR3 contains 13 residues. CDR3 loop: CSANYQGGDEKYF. CDR3 sequence (DNA): TGCAGTGCTAATTACCAAGGGGGTGACGAGAAGTACTTC.

In this sample, this clonotype turned up many times. The V gene is TRBV5-1, the J gene TRBJ2-1, with TRBD2 matching over 11 bases. V shed 6 bases, J shed 6 bases, and the junction held 11 bases outside the gene matches. The CDR3 is 16 amino acids. Germline loops: CDR1 SGHRS, CDR2 YFSETQ. For the CDR3, the DNA is TGCGCCAGCACCATTGGTACTAGCGGGGGATTCAATGAGCAGTTCTTC. This codes for CASTIGTSGGFNEQFF.

Remarks on this clonotype: Since a much larger clone is just one base distant, this may be a read error. V usage is TRBV3-1 and J usage is TRBJ2-6; D unclear. The CDR3 runs 17 residues. Germline-derived CDR1 and CDR2 are LGHDT and YNNKEL (reference sequence). Trimming took 5 bases from V and 0 from J, leaving 14 bases between them. CDR3 loop: CASSMDTGVSGANVLTF. The CDR3 nucleotides read TGTGCCAGCAGCATGGATACGGGTGTCTCTGGGGCCAACGTCCTGACTTTC.

As to this clonotype: A much larger clone lies one base from this, so it may be a read error. The final CDR3 position lacks the conserved phenylalanine or tryptophan, pointing to a likely read error. The rearrangement links TRBV6-2 or TRBV6-3 to TRBJ2-3; D gene uncertain. Trimming left V 5 bases short and J 5 bases short, with 11 bases between. The germline V gene encodes CDR1 MNHEY and CDR2 SVGEGT. CDR3 size: 13 residues. The CDR3 nucleotides read TGTGCCAGCAGTCAATCTCTAGGAGATACGCAGTATCTT. Translated: CASSQSLGDTQYL.

On this clonotype: A much larger clone differs by one base, so this may be a read error. This chain connects TRBV20-1 to TRBJ1-1, with a possible D match to TRBD1 (6 bases). V lost 3 bases and J lost 4, with 9 bases in between. Germline CDR1 and CDR2: DFQATT and SNEGSKA (reference sequence). This CDR3 is 12 amino acids long. CDR3 loop: CSASTGSTEAFF. CDR3 DNA: TGCAGTGCTAGTACAGGGAGCACTGAAGCTTTCTTT.

Relative to its sample, this clonotype is medium-sized. The rearrangement links TRBV10-2 to TRBJ2-3, with D possibly called TRBD1 or TRBD2 (5 bases each). V gave up 5 bases and J gave up 2 bases, with 8 bases separating them. Germline CDR1 reads WSHSY; CDR2 reads SAAADI. The CDR3 loop spans 13 amino acids. CDR3 DNA sequence: TGCGCCAGCAGTACCGGGGCCACAGATACGCAGTATTTT. This encodes CASSTGATDTQYF.

In its sample, this clonotype ranks as medium-sized (0.01 to 0.1%). This sequence joins TRBV25-1 and TRBJ1-1; D is uncertain. V dropped 9 bases and J dropped 1 base, with 12 bases sitting between them. Looked up from germline, CDR1 is MGHDK and CDR2 is SYGVNS. The CDR3 loop spans 13 amino acids. CDR3 in DNA: TGTGCCAGGAGACGTCAGCAGAACACTGAAGCTTTCTTT. This sequence encodes CARRRQQNTEAFF.

This clonotype is judged medium-sized (0.01 to 0.1%). The chain has TRBV2 and TRBJ2-7, with a weak D call TRBD1 (6 bases). The V and J ends lost 4 bases and 3 bases respectively, with 10 bases between them. This CDR3 spans 13 amino acids. Germline assignment: CDR1 SNHLY and CDR2 FYNNEI. The CDR3 protein is CASSVRQDYEQYF. DNA of the CDR3: TGTGCCAGCAGTGTTAGACAGGACTACGAGCAGTACTTC.

A remark on this clonotype: This may arise from a read error, as a much more abundant clone is one base away. The V call is TRBV7-3, the J call TRBJ1-5; no clear D gene. CDR1 is SGHTA and CDR2 is FQGTGA in the germline V gene. The CDR3 loop spans 13 amino acids. CDR3 nucleotides: TGTGCCAGCAGCTTGGATACCAATCAGCCCCAGCGTTTT. The encoded protein is CASSLDTNQPQRF.

This clonotype was seen ten or more times. The chain carries TRBV14 and TRBJ1-1, with TRBD1 matching over 8 bases. J was trimmed by 3 bases and V by 7 bases; bases with no gene match: 4. Germline lookup yields CDR1 SGHDN and CDR2 FVKESK. The CDR3 has 13 amino acids. CDR3 DNA: TGTGCCAGCACGCAGGGGGCATACACTGAAGCTTTCTTT. Amino acids: CASTQGAYTEAFF.

This clonotype occurred many times. The V call is TRBV2, the J call TRBJ1-5; D remains unclear. Trimming pared 7 bases from V and 1 base from J, leaving 17 bases between. The germline V gene has CDR1 SNHLY and CDR2 FYNNEI. This CDR3 has 16 residues. The CDR3 DNA follows: TGTGCCAGCATGAGAAGTTCGGGTAGGAGCAATCAGCCCCAGCATTTT. Protein sequence: CASMRSSGRSNQPQHF.

This clonotype came up a few times. The chain has TRBV2 and TRBJ2-7; TRBD1 aligns across 7 bases. Trimming took 10 bases from V and 5 from J; bases not matched to a gene: 14. The CDR3 extends over 14 amino acids. Germline-derived CDR1 and CDR2 are SNHLY and FYNNEI. CDR3 sequence (DNA): TGTGCCACCCAGAGGGGACAGTCTTTTGACGAGCAGTACTTC. Protein sequence: CATQRGQSFDEQYF. Combining the CDR3 with reference TRBV2 and TRBJ2-7 gives the whole variable domain EPEVTQTPSHQVTQMGQEVILRCVPISNHLYFYWYRQILGQKVEFLVSFYNNEISEKSEIFDDQFSVERPDGSNFTLKIRSTKLEDSAMYFCATQRGQSFDEQYFGPGTRLTVT.

The chain is built from TRBV5-1 and TRBJ2-2; D gene unclear. V lost 7 bases and J lost 0, with 4 bases in between. The CDR3 is made up of 12 amino acids. CDR1 and CDR2 from the germline V gene are SGHRS and YFSETQ. DNA for the CDR3: TGCGCCAGCGCCCCGAACACCGGGGAGCTGTTTTTT. Translated: CASAPNTGELFF.

Concerning this clonotype: Being one base from a much bigger clone, this may be a read error. The V gene is TRBV9, the J gene TRBJ2-2; D gene uncertain. The CDR3 consists of 16 residues. The germline V and J ends were trimmed by 3 bases and 6 bases, with 18 bases remaining between them. Germline values: CDR1 SGDLS, CDR2 YYNGEE. The CDR3: CASSAGPRQDAGELFF. CDR3 bases: TGTGCCAGCAGCGCCGGGCCCAGACAAGACGCCGGGGAGCTGTTTTTT.